The rows below give T cell receptor beta chains drawn from one sample of a study of PD-1 blockade in classical Hodgkin lymphoma. Assay: immunoSEQ multiplex PCR; the TCRdb copy retains only in-frame clones and omits some. In the table there are approximately 12,000 clones, around 80% of which are singletons. The starting material was peripheral blood mononuclear cells (PBMCs), obtained at baseline. The receptor set was obtained from a human donor with classical Hodgkin lymphoma. Each CDR3 is given with its conserved first and last residue. The D gene is left open where the match is weak. Clone size is not always given. Where it is, it says once, few, many or a class for expanded clones.

abundance | d_gene | j_gene | v_gene | CDR3aa | CDR3nt
. | . | TRBJ1-2 | TRBV29-1 | CSVSPRGGYGYTF | TGCAGCGTCTCCCCTAGGGGGGGTTATGGCTACACCTTC
. | TRBD1 | TRBJ1-2 | TRBV29-1 | CSVEDYGGGDRYTF | TGCAGCGTTGAAGATTATGGAGGGGGCGACCGCTACACCTTC
. | . | TRBJ2-3 | TRBV5-1 | CASSLGQNTDTQYF | TGCGCCAGCAGCTTGGGCCAGAACACAGATACGCAGTATTTT
. | . | TRBJ2-7 | TRBV7-2 | CASSLANPYEQYF | TGTGCCAGCAGCTTAGCGAACCCCTACGAGCAGTACTTC
. | . | TRBJ1-3 | TRBV6-6 | CASTKFSGNTIYF | TGTGCCAGCACCAAGTTTTCTGGAAACACCATATATTTT
. | TRBD1 | TRBJ1-3 | TRBV19 | CASSMLDRINTIYF | TGTGCCAGTAGTATGCTGGACAGGATAAACACCATATATTTT
few | TRBD1 | TRBJ1-4 | TRBV5-6 | CASSWWTGTNEKLFF | TGTGCCAGCAGCTGGTGGACAGGGACGAATGAAAAACTGTTTTTT
few | TRBD1 | TRBJ1-6 | TRBV7-9 | CASRFSRGNSPLHF | TGTGCCAGCAGGTTTAGCAGGGGGAATTCACCCCTCCACTTT
. | TRBD2 | TRBJ2-1 | TRBV9 | CASSVDSGAWEQFF | TGTGCCAGCAGCGTAGATAGCGGGGCATGGGAGCAGTTCTTC
few | . | TRBJ2-3 | TRBV6-1 | CASSGTVEGVDTQYF | TGTGCCAGCAGTGGAACCGTGGAGGGGGTAGATACGCAGTATTTT
. | TRBD2 | TRBJ2-1 | TRBV12-5 | CASGLVLGTSENEQFF | TGTGCTAGTGGTTTGGTACTCGGGACTAGCGAGAATGAGCAGTTCTTC
. | . | TRBJ2-5 | TRBV4-1 | CASSQESWGQVQTQYF | TGCGCCAGCAGCCAAGAATCTTGGGGGCAAGTGCAGACCCAGTACTTC
. | . | TRBJ2-2 | TRBV7-6 | CASSPQLRTGELFF | TGTGCCAGCAGCCCCCAGTTACGCACCGGGGAGCTGTTTTTT
. | . | TRBJ2-5 | TRBV6-6 | CASRRGASETQYF | TGTGCCAGCAGAAGAGGTGCCTCAGAGACCCAGTACTTC
. | . | TRBJ1-6 | TRBV2 | CAGWEGVGHSPLHF | TGTGCCGGGTGGGAAGGGGTCGGGCATTCACCCCTCCACTTT
. | TRBD1 | TRBJ2-1 | TRBV11-2 | CASSLVGGTGYNEQFF | TGTGCCAGCAGCTTGGTTGGCGGGACAGGTTACAATGAGCAGTTCTTC
. | TRBD2 | TRBJ2-2 | TRBV5-1 | CASSTSGRNTGELFF | TGCGCCAGCAGCACTAGCGGGAGGAACACCGGGGAGCTGTTTTTT
. | . | TRBJ2-7 | TRBV19 | CASSRDGAYEQYF | TGTGCCAGTAGCAGGGACGGCGCTTACGAGCAGTACTTC
. | TRBD2 | TRBJ2-1 | TRBV15 | CATSREAAGGEQFF | TGTGCCACCAGCAGAGAGGCAGCGGGAGGGGAGCAGTTCTTC
once | . | TRBJ1-3 | TRBV9 | CASSVAQQTNHGNTIYF | TGTGCCAGCAGCGTAGCACAGCAGACTAATCACGGAAACACCATATATTTT
. | TRBD1 | TRBJ1-5 | TRBV19 | CASSVQTGPQPQHF | TGTGCCAGTAGTGTACAGACAGGGCCCCAGCCCCAGCATTTT
once | . | TRBJ2-2 | TRBV4-3 | CASSQGDRYTGELFF | TGCGCCAGCAGCCAAGGAGACAGGTACACCGGGGAGCTGTTTTTT
few | . | TRBJ1-1 | TRBV5-4 | CASSSTGGETEAFF | TGTGCCAGCAGCTCCACGGGTGGTGAAACTGAAGCTTTCTTT
. | . | TRBJ2-6 | TRBV11-3 | CASSLVGAGANVLTF | TGTGCCAGCAGCTTAGTAGGGGCTGGGGCCAACGTCCTGACTTTC
. | TRBD1 | TRBJ1-4 | TRBV13 | CASSSHQGARLFF | TGTGCCAGCAGCTCCCACCAGGGGGCAAGACTGTTTTTT
. | . | TRBJ2-7 | TRBV2 | CASSSGYMSYEQYF | TGTGCCAGCAGCTCAGGATACATGTCCTACGAGCAGTACTTC
. | . | TRBJ1-1 | TRBV4-1 | CASSQDRWPGRLGEAFF | TGCGCCAGCAGCCAAGATCGCTGGCCAGGGAGGCTTGGGGAAGCTTTCTTT
. | TRBD1 | TRBJ1-5 | TRBV28 | CASSLFGQVDQPQHF | TGTGCCAGCAGTTTATTTGGACAGGTCGATCAGCCCCAGCATTTT
. | . | TRBJ2-1 | TRBV10-3 | CAISEKLWNNEQFF | TGTGCCATCAGTGAGAAGCTCTGGAACAATGAGCAGTTCTTC
. | . | TRBJ1-4 | TRBV7-2 | CASSLEGVNEKLFF | TGTGCCAGCAGCTTAGAGGGGGTCAATGAAAAACTGTTTTTT
medium-sized | TRBD2 | TRBJ2-2 | TRBV7-8 | CASSLGTSYTGELFF | TGTGCCAGCAGCTTGGGGACTAGCTACACCGGGGAGCTGTTTTTT
. | TRBD1 | TRBJ2-7 | TRBV30 | CAWRPDREYEQYF | TGTGCCTGGAGGCCGGACAGGGAATACGAGCAGTACTTC
. | TRBD1 | TRBJ2-2 | TRBV28 | CASSAGGSDTGELFF | TGTGCCAGCAGTGCAGGGGGCTCGGACACCGGGGAGCTGTTTTTT
. | . | TRBJ2-3 | TRBV7-9 | CASSLISGDTQYF | TGTGCCAGCAGCTTAATTTCGGGAGATACGCAGTATTTT
. | TRBD1 | TRBJ1-5 | TRBV2 | CASSRQGNNQPQHF | TGTGCCAGCAGTCGACAGGGGAACAATCAGCCCCAGCATTTT
. | . | TRBJ1-5 | TRBV19 | CASSTVQVSNQPQHF | TGTGCCAGTAGTACCGTACAGGTTAGCAATCAGCCCCAGCATTTT
. | . | TRBJ1-1 | TRBV5-1 | CASSGRGTVSANTEAFF | TGCGCCAGCAGCGGTCGGGGCACGGTCTCGGCTAACACTGAAGCTTTCTTT
. | TRBD1 | TRBJ1-1 | TRBV11-2 | CASSYEDRGTEAFF | TGTGCCAGCAGCTATGAAGACAGGGGGACTGAAGCTTTCTTT
. | TRBD2 | TRBJ2-1 | TRBV19 | CASSTRLASSYNEQFF | TGTGCCAGTAGTACCCGACTAGCGAGCTCCTACAATGAGCAGTTCTTC
once | TRBD1 | TRBJ1-5 | TRBV28 | CASRGRQGAETGQPQHF | TGTGCCAGCAGGGGGAGACAGGGGGCTGAAACGGGTCAGCCCCAGCATTTT
. | . | TRBJ2-5 | TRBV28 | CASSFGFGRQETQYF | TGTGCCAGCAGTTTTGGTTTCGGGAGACAAGAGACCCAGTACTTC
. | . | TRBJ1-4 | TRBV10-3 | CAISERRQGTNEKLFF | TGTGCCATCAGTGAAAGGAGGCAGGGAACTAATGAAAAACTGTTTTTT
. | . | TRBJ2-1 | TRBV4-3 | CASSQEWDMYNEQFF | TGCGCCAGCAGCCAAGAGTGGGATATGTACAATGAGCAGTTCTTC
. | . | TRBJ1-5 | TRBV21-1 | CASSENQDQPQHF | TGTGCCAGCAGCGAGAATCAGGATCAGCCCCAGCATTTT
. | . | TRBJ2-7 | TRBV6-1 | CASSEGVGFMDEQYF | TGTGCCAGCAGTGAAGGGGTGGGGTTCATGGACGAGCAGTACTTC
. | TRBD1 | TRBJ1-6 | TRBV30 | CALTGGLYNSPLHF | TGTGCCTTAACAGGGGGCCTCTATAATTCACCCCTCCACTTT
. | . | TRBJ1-6 | TRBV6-5 | CASSYSKWGPSSPLHF | TGTGCCAGCAGTTACTCGAAGTGGGGCCCCTCTTCACCCCTCCACTTT